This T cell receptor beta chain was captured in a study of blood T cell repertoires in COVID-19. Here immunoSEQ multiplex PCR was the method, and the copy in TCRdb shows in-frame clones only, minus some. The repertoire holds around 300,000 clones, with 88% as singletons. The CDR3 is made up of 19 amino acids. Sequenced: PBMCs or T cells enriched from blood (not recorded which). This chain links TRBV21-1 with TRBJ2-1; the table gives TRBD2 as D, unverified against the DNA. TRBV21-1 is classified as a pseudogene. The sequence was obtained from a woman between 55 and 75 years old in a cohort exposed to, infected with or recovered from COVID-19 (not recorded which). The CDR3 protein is CASSKTSGRATNYYNEQFF. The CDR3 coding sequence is TGTGCCAGCAGCAAGACCAGCGGGAGGGCGACTAATTACTACAATGAGCAGTTCTTC.